This TCR beta chain was identified in a study of molecular identifiers for immune sequencing clone quantification. Of note for this clonotype: One end of the junction varies from germline; a read error may be responsible.

TCRdb reprocessed the PCR reads with MiXCR, giving one entry per CDR3 protein. The profile covers about 640,000 distinct CDR3 sequences, with 20% appearing a single time and roughly 0.83% taken by the ten largest. Per the germline V gene, CDR1 is MGHRA and CDR2 is YSYEKL. CDR3 length: 16 residues. The sequencing sample was made of naive CD8+ T cells from blood, with Jurkat cell RNA spiked in. Subset specified: FACS-sorted CD8+CD4-CCR7+CD45RA+ naive T cells. The chain links TRBV4-1 to TRBJ2-1, with 7 bases fitting TRBD2. The clonotype originates from a human donor in good health. Some libraries in this study had Jurkat cell RNA spiked in. CDR3: CASSQVGQRDYNERFF. The CDR3, as DNA: TGCGCCAGCAGCCAAGTAGGGCAGCGGGATTACAATGAGCGGTTCTTC.